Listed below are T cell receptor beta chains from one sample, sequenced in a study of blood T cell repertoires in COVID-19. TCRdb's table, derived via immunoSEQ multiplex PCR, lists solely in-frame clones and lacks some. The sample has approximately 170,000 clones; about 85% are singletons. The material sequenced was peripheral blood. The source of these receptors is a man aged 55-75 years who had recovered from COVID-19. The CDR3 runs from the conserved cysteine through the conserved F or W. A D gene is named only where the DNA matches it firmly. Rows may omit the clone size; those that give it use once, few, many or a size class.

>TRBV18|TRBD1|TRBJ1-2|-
TGTGCCAGCTCACCAATGCCGATGAACAGGGGATATGGCTACACCTTC
CASSPMPMNRGYGYTF
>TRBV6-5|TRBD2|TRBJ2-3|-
TGTGCCAGCAGCCCAACCGCGGGGGGGACGCAGTATTTT
CASSPTAGGTQYF
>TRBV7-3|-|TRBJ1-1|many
TGTGCCAGCAGCTTAAGCTTAGGGAGTCGGGCTTTCTTT
CASSLSLGSRAFF
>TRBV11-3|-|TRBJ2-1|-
TGTGCCAGCAGCTTAGACAGGGGAAGCTTCAATGAGCAGTTCTTC
CASSLDRGSFNEQFF
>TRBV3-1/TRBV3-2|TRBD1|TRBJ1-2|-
TGTGCCAGCAGCCAAGCCCTCGAAAGGGACAGGGGGGTTTATAACTATGGCTACACCTTC
CASSQALERDRGVYNYGYTF
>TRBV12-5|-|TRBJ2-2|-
TGTGCTAGTGGTTTGGTACGGGAAGGGCTAAACACCGGGGAGCTGTTTTTT
CASGLVREGLNTGELFF
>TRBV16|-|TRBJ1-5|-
TGTGCCAGCAGCCAATTTTCCCTAAGCAATCAGCCCCAGCATTTT
CASSQFSLSNQPQHF
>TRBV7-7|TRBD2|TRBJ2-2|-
TGTGCTAGCAGCCCGTCGGGGAGGGGCACCGGGGAGCTGTTTTTT
CASSPSGRGTGELFF
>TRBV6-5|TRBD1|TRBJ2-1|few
TGTGCCAGCAGTTACTCAGGGCAGGGGGCAAGCAATGAGCAGTTCTTC
CASSYSGQGASNEQFF
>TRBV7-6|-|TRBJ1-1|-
TGTGCCAGCAGAAACCTGCACGGGGTTGCCATGAACACTGAAGCTTTCTTT
CASRNLHGVAMNTEAFF
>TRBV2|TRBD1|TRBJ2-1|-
TGTGCCAGCAGTGAGAGGGTGGGACAGGGATGGGGGTCCTACAATGAGCAGTTCTTC
CASSERVGQGWGSYNEQFF
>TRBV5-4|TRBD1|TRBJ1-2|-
TGTGCCAGCAGCTCAAAGGGGACAGGGGGCATAGGCTATGGCTACACCTTC
CASSSKGTGGIGYGYTF
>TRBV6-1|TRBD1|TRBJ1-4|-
TGTGCCAGCAGTGATTTAGGGGACAGAGACGAAAAACTGTTTTTT
CASSDLGDRDEKLFF
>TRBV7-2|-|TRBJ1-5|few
TGTGCCAGCAGCTTGGACAGCGGAAAGCCCCAGCATTTT
CASSLDSGKPQHF
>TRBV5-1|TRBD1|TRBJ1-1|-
TGCGCCAGCAGAATACAGGGGACCACTGAAGCTTTCTTT
CASRIQGTTEAFF
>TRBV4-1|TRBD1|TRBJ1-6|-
TGCGCCAGCAGCCCGGACAGGTTGGGAAATTCACCCCTCCACTTT
CASSPDRLGNSPLHF
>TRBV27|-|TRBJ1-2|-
TGTGCCAGCAGTTTAGGAAGACAGGTTTTTGTCTTC
CASSLGRQVFVF
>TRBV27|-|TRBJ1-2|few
TGTGCCAGCAGTTTTACGGACAGCTATGGCTACACCTTC
CASSFTDSYGYTF
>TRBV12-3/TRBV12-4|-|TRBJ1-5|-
TGTGCCAGCAGTTTAGCGAGGGTCCAGCCCCAGCATTTT
CASSLARVQPQHF
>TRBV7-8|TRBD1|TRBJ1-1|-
TGTGCCAGCACCTTCCGGGCGCTCGGGACAGTGAACACTGAAGCTTTCTTT
CASTFRALGTVNTEAFF
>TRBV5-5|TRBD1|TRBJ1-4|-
TGTGCCAGCAGCTTAGACAGGGTTGAAAAACTGTTTTTT
CASSLDRVEKLFF
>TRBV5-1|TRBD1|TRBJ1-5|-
TGCGCCAGCAGCTTGGGGACAGGGGGCAATCAGCCCCAGCATTTT
CASSLGTGGNQPQHF
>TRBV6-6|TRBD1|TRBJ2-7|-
TGTGCCAGCAGTTACTCGACAGGGATAGCGAGCTACGAGCAGTACTTC
CASSYSTGIASYEQYF
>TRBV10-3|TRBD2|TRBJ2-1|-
TGTGCCATCACAGCGGGGGACCAACTTTACAATGAGCAGTTCTTC
CAITAGDQLYNEQFF
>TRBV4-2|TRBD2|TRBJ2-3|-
TGTGCCAGCGCACCGGGACTAGCGGGGGAGGCCCCAGATACGCAGTATTTT
CASAPGLAGEAPDTQYF
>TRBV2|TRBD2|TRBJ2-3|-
TGTGCCAGCAACCTCCGGACTAGCGGAGATACGCAGTATTTT
CASNLRTSGDTQYF
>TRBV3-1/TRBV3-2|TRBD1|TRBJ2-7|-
TGTGCCAGCAGCCAACCCCCTCGACAGGGGTACTACGAGCAGTACTTC
CASSQPPRQGYYEQYF
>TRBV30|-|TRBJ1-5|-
TGTGCCTGGAGTAAGGGGGGGGGAGGAGAGCCCCAGCATTTT
CAWSKGGGGEPQHF
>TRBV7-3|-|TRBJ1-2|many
TGTGCCAGCAGCTTACAGGGTAATGGCTACACCTTC
CASSLQGNGYTF
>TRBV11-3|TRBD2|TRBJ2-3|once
TGTGCCAGCAGCTTAGGGACTAGCGGGGTCACAGATACGCAGTATTTT
CASSLGTSGVTDTQYF
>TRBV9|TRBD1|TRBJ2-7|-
TGTGCCAGCAGCGTAGCTACAGGGACAGCCTACGAGCAGTACTTC
CASSVATGTAYEQYF
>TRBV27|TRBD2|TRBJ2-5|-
TGTGCCAGCAGTTACGGACTAGCGGAGACCCAGTACTTC
CASSYGLAETQYF
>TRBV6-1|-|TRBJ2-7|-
TGTGCCAGCAGTGAAGGGTACGGTACCTACGAGCAGTACTTC
CASSEGYGTYEQYF
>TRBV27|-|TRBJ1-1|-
TGTGCCAGCAGACCCGTGGCTACAGCAAAGGAAGCTTTCTTT
CASRPVATAKEAFF
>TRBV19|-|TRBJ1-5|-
TGTGCCAGTAGTATAGTCCGACCTACAGGGCGCAATCAGCCCCAGCATTTT
CASSIVRPTGRNQPQHF
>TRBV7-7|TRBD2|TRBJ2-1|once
TGTGCTAGCAGTCATCCCGGAGGACTAGCGTTGAATGAGCAGTTCTTC
CASSHPGGLALNEQFF
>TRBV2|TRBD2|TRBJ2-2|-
TGTGCCAGCATTCGGGCTAGCGGGGGCGCCGGGGAGCTGTTTTTT
CASIRASGGAGELFF
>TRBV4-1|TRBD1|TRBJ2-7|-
TGCGCCAGCAGCCAAGAGATGGGACAGCGTAGCTCCTACGAGCAGTACTTC
CASSQEMGQRSSYEQYF